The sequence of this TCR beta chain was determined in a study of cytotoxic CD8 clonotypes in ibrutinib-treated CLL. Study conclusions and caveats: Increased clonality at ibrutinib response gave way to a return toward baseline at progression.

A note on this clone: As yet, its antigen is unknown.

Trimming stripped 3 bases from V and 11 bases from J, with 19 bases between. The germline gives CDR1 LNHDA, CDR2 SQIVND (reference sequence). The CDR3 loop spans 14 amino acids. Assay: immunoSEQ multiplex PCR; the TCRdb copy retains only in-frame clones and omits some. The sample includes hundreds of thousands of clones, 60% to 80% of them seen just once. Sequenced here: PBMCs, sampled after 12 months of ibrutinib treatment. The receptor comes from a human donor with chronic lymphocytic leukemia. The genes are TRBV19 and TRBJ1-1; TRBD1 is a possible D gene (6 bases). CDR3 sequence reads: CASSIVWTTGNAFF. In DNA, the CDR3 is TGTGCCAGTAGTATCGTTTGGACCACAGGGAATGCTTTCTTT.